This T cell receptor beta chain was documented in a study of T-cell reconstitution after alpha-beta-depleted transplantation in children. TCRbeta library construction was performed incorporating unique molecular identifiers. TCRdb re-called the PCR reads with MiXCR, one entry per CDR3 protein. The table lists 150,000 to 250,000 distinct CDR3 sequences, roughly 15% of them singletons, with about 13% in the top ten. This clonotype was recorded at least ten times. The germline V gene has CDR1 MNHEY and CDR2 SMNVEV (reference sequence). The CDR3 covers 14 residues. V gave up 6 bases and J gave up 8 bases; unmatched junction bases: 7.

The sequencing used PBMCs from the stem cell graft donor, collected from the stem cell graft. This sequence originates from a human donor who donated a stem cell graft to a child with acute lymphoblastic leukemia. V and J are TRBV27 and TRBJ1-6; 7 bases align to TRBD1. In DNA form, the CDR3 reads TGTGCCAGCAGGACGGGACAGTTATATTCACCCCTCCACTTT. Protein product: CASRTGQLYSPLHF.